This entry lists 11 T cell receptor beta chains sequenced from one sample in a study of regulatory T cells in long-lasting Graves disease. Indicated time point: newly diagnosed GD, antithyroid drugs for less than 3 months. RNA extracted from PBMCs served as the sequencing template. Both iRepertoire HTBI primers and Arm-PCR of CDR3 regions were used to build the TCR beta libraries. One entry per CDR3 protein, called by TCRdb with MiXCR from the multiplex PCR reads. The repertoire has about 470,000 distinct CDR3 sequences, around 14% of them found once; the top ten carry over 15%. The sample was also linked to a second study, of T cells in Graves' hyperthyroidism and ophthalmopathy.

The sequences come from peripheral blood mononuclear cells (PBMCs), collected at new diagnosis, from a patient treated with antithyroid drugs. These receptors all stem from a woman in her twenties or thirties with Graves disease.

There are a few counts of this clonotype. The DNA for the CDR3 is TGTGCCAGCAGCTTATCCGGGGGGCCCGGGACTAGCGGGAGTTTTGACACCGGGGAGCTGTTTTTT. It encodes CASSLSGGPGTSGSFDTGELFF. V gene TRBV7-9 combines with J gene TRBJ2-2; 14 bases line up with TRBD2. CDR3 length equals 22 residues. Unmatched junction bases numbered 17, after V lost 2 bases and J lost 3 bases. Germline loops: CDR1 SEHNR, CDR2 FQNEAQ (reference sequence).

This clonotype has a count of ten or more. The rearrangement links TRBV30 to TRBJ2-1; D may correspond to TRBD1 or TRBD2 (6 bases each). Trimming took off 4 bases at V and 6 bases at J, with 13 bases between the two ends. CDR3 size: 13 residues. Germline V CDR1 and CDR2: GTSNPN, SVGIG (reference sequence). The CDR3 DNA reads as TGTGCCTGGACTGGAGGGGGACTCAATGAGCAGTTCTTC. Translation gives CAWTGGGLNEQFF.

This clonotype was counted at least ten times. The CDR3: CSAPFLEVGETQYF. DNA of the CDR3: TGCAGTGCCCCCTTTTTGGAAGTGGGGGAGACCCAGTACTTC. V usage is TRBV20-1 and J usage is TRBJ2-1; D is ambiguous. The end of the DNA fits TRBJ2-5 better, so the J call may be wrong. Germline V gives CDR1 DFQATT, CDR2 SNEGSKA (reference sequence). The CDR3 loop spans 14 amino acids.

This clonotype was seen many times. This chain joins TRBV20-1 and TRBJ2-1; D possibly corresponds to TRBD2 (7 bases). V shed 3 bases and J shed 9 bases, with 15 bases lying between them. Germline V gene data show CDR1 as DFQATT and CDR2 as SNEGSKA (reference sequence). The CDR3 is 13 amino acids. For the CDR3, the DNA is TGCAGTGCTAGGCCAGGGGCGGGGGTTGAGCAGTTCTTC. Residues: CSARPGAGVEQFF.

This clonotype has just a few counts. V gene TRBV7-9 combines with J gene TRBJ2-3, with D unresolved. V was clipped by 7 bases and J by 9 bases, with 17 bases between them. The CDR3 sequence is 13 residues long. Germline V CDR1 and CDR2: SEHNR, FQNEAQ (reference sequence). CDR3 sequence (DNA): TGTGCCAGCAACTACACCCCTGGAGACACGCAGTATTTT. Encoded protein: CASNYTPGDTQYF.

This clonotype was counted at least ten times. The chain carries TRBV11-3 and TRBJ2-1; the match to TRBD2 covers 9 bases. CDR3 size: 14 residues. V lost 5 bases to trimming and J lost 14 bases; unmatched junction nucleotides: 13. Germline V gene sequence: CDR1 SGHNT, CDR2 YENEEA. The CDR3 DNA reads TGTGCCAGCAGCCCGTGGGGCGGGAGGGCCAGGAAGTTCTTC. It yields the protein CASSPWGGRARKFF.

At least ten counts were recorded for this clonotype. The chain couples TRBV7-8 to TRBJ2-7, with TRBD2 matching over 11 bases. The CDR3 totals 18 residues. In germline, CDR1 is SGHVS, CDR2 FQNEAQ. V shed 6 bases, J shed 3 bases, and the junction held 16 bases outside the gene matches. This CDR3 is CASRPYRGAGLADYEQYF. CDR3 coding DNA: TGTGCCAGCAGACCCTATCGAGGGGCGGGACTAGCGGACTACGAGCAGTACTTC.

There are many counts of this clonotype. The genes are TRBV28 and TRBJ2-6, with 8 bases that match TRBD1. Germline CDR1 is MDHEN and CDR2 is SYDVKM. Trimming at V came to 3 bases and at J to 4 bases, leaving 8 bases not matched to a gene. This CDR3 contains 17 residues. CDR3 nucleotides: TGTGCCAGCAGTTTTTGGACAGGGTTCCCCGGGGCCAACGTCCTGACTTTC. Translated, it gives CASSFWTGFPGANVLTF.

The chain has TRBV28 and TRBJ2-1; no clear D gene. The CDR3 contains 13 residues. Deletions cut 1 base from V and 10 bases from J, with 11 bases between. Germline CDR1 MDHEN, CDR2 SYDVKM. In DNA, the CDR3 is TGTGCCAGCAGTTTATTAGGCTCCTACGAGCAGTTCTTC. Translated: CASSLLGSYEQFF.

This clonotype was observed a few times. The chain carries TRBV3-1 and TRBJ2-2; perhaps D is TRBD1 or TRBD2 (5 bases each). CDR1 is LGHDT and CDR2 is YNNKEL in the germline V gene (reference sequence). The CDR3 is made up of 16 amino acids. Trimming removed 4 bases at V and 2 bases at J, with 14 bases between. The CDR3 sequence: CASSPVGRGNTGELFF. The CDR3 DNA reads as TGTGCCAGCAGCCCCGTGGGTCGGGGCAACACCGGGGAGCTGTTTTTT.

This clonotype was counted a few times. J is TRBJ2-1 and V is TRBV20-1; 12 nucleotides match TRBD2. Trimming at V came to 3 bases and at J to 8 bases, leaving 8 bases not matched to a gene. This CDR3 has 15 residues. CDR1 is DFQATT, CDR2 SNEGSKA, per germline (reference sequence). DNA for the CDR3: TGCAGTGCTAGTCATCTAGCGGGAGGGATGGATGAGCAGTTCTTC. It is translated as CSASHLAGGMDEQFF.